These 5 T cell receptor beta chains were all obtained from the same sample, sequenced in a study of blood T cells in healthy people across ages. Using a J-beta primer mix together with a sample-barcoded 5' primer, a second PCR was run for roughly 7 to 11 cycles. TCRdb reprocessed the 5' RACE reads via MiXCR and lists one record per CDR3 protein. Of around 1.7 million distinct CDR3 sequences detected, approximately 28% appear once; the ten largest clones hold 7.7%. The source material was blood. These receptors originate from a woman aged 25 to 39 in good health.

The chain carries TRBV5-1 and TRBJ2-3; D possibly matches TRBD1 or TRBD2 (5 bases each). CDR1 SGHRS and CDR2 YFSETQ come from the germline V gene. Trimming left V 0 bases short and J 6 bases short, with 17 bases between. This CDR3 spans 16 amino acids. The CDR3 DNA reads TGCGCCAGCAGCTTGGCCGGGGCGGGTCCGGGGGATACGCAGTATTTT. Residues: CASSLAGAGPGDTQYF.

Here the CDR3 reads CASLQGTIGVRNEQFF. For the CDR3, the DNA is TGTGCCAGCCTACAGGGGACTATTGGGGTTAGGAATGAGCAGTTCTTC. The gene calls are TRBV2 and TRBJ2-1; the D call may be TRBD1 or TRBD2 (7 bases each). There are 16 residues in the CDR3. V was trimmed by 8 bases and J by 7 bases, leaving 24 bases between them. Germline-derived CDR1 and CDR2 are SNHLY and FYNNEI.

The J gene is TRBJ1-5, the V gene TRBV12-3 or TRBV12-4; no firm D call. The CDR3 sequence is 13 residues long. V was cut by 5 bases and J by 6 bases, with 11 bases left in between. Written as DNA, the CDR3 is TGTGCCAGCAGTGTACAGCTCAGTCAGCCCCAGCATTTT. Protein sequence: CASSVQLSQPQHF.

The rearrangement uses TRBV5-1 and TRBJ2-7, with D perhaps given as TRBD1 or TRBD2 (5 bases each). This CDR3 comprises 14 residues. CDR1 and CDR2 from the germline V gene are SGHRS and YFSETQ. The V gene lost 0 bases and the J gene lost 5 bases, with 12 bases spanning the gap. CDR3 region: CASSLEGTAHEQYF. The DNA for the CDR3 is TGCGCCAGCAGCTTGGAGGGGACGGCCCACGAGCAGTACTTC.

This clonotype was recorded at least ten times. V is TRBV27 and J is TRBJ2-1; unclear D gene. Trimming left V 6 bases short and J 7 bases short, with 10 bases between. The CDR3 spans 12 residues. Germline CDR1 reads MNHEY; CDR2 reads SMNVEV (reference sequence). The CDR3 DNA is TGTGCCAGCAGAATTGGTGGAAATGAGCAGTTCTTC. It specifies CASRIGGNEQFF.